This TCR beta chain was captured in a study of STAT5B mutations in CD4+ large granular lymphocyte leukemia. Study results and limitations: Top patient clones used TRBV06 genes more often: 8/27 versus 2/35 in controls. Patient CD4-sorted repertoires stayed more clonal than healthy ones after leukemic-clone removal.

This clone was seen a handful of times. Its antigen remains unidentified. Per the original data handling: Lowest detectable productive clonotype frequency was 2.59 x 10-5. Produced via immunoSEQ multiplex PCR; TCRdb's table is partial and in-frame only. That table gives V, J and clone size, and the DNA gave D and trimming. The top ten hold less than 3% of the sample, which has about 45,000 clones, 80% to 90% seen once. CDR1 and CDR2 (germline): WNHNN, SYGVQD (reference sequence). The CDR3 is made up of 15 amino acids. V lost 0 bases to trimming and J lost 5 bases; unmatched junction nucleotides: 5. The specimen was CD4+ T cells from blood buffy coats. The chain uses TRBV10-1 and TRBJ2-7; 9 bases are shared with TRBD1. This clonotype was obtained from a human donor in good health. The CDR3 coding sequence is TGCGCCAGCAGTGAGTCGGGGACAGGGAAAAACGAGCAGTACTTC. This translates into CASSESGTGKNEQYF.